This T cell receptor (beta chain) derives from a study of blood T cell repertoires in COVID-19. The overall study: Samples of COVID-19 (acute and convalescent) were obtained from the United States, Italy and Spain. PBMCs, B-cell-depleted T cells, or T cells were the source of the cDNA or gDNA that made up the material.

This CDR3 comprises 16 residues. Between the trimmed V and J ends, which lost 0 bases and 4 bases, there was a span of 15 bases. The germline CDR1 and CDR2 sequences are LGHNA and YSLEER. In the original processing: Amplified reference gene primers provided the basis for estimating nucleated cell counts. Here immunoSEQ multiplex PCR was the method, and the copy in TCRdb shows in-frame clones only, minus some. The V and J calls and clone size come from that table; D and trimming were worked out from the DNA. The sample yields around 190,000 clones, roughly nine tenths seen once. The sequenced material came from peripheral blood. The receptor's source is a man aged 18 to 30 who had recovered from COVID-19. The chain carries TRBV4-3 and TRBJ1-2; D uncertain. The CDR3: CASSQDGSGLPYGYTF. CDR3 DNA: TGCGCCAGCAGCCAAGACGGGAGCGGGTTACCCTATGGCTACACCTTC.